This record looks at one TCR beta chain sequence and its context. Its antigen is not identified. The sample originates from a study of graft-versus-host responses after intestinal transplantation. Study summary: Anti-thymocyte globulin served as induction for all recipients, who then took tacrolimus and steroids for about 3 years.

TCRdb's copy holds only in-frame clones and misses some; the assay was immunoSEQ multiplex PCR. This sample has 55,000 to 85,000 clones, with 70% to 90% found just once. The CDR3 is 14 residues long. Trimming cost V 4 bases and J 4 bases; bases outside gene matches: 4. Germline values: CDR1 SNHLY, CDR2 FYNNEI. The gene calls are TRBV2 and TRBJ2-5; 9 bases map to TRBD1. This TCR was sampled from a human donor who received an intestinal transplant. The sample here was unstimulated CD8+ T cells sorted from spleen or lymph node cells, taken before intestinal transplant. CDR3 sequence (DNA): TGTGCCAGCAGTGTGTACAGGGGGCGAGAGACCCAGTACTTC. Its protein is CASSVYRGRETQYF.